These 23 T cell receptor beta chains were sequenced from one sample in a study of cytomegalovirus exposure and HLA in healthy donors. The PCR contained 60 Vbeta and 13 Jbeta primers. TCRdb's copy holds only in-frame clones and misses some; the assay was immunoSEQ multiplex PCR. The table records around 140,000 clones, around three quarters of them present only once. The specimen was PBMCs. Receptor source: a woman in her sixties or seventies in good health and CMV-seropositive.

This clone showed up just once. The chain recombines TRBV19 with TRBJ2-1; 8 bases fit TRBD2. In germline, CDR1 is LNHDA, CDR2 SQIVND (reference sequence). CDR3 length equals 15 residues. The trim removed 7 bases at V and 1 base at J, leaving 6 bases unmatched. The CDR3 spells CASTSGGGSYNEQFF. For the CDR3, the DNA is TGTGCCAGTACCTCGGGAGGGGGATCCTACAATGAGCAGTTCTTC.

CDR3 coding DNA: TGTGCCAGCAGCCCCCGACTAGCGGGCACAGATACGCAGTATTTT. The encoded protein is CASSPRLAGTDTQYF. The chain links TRBV7-9 to TRBJ2-3; 9 positions agree with TRBD2. In germline, CDR1 is SEHNR, CDR2 FQNEAQ (reference sequence). The CDR3 has 15 amino acids. The V gene end was trimmed by 5 bases and the J gene end by 1 base; junction bases not matched to a gene: 4.

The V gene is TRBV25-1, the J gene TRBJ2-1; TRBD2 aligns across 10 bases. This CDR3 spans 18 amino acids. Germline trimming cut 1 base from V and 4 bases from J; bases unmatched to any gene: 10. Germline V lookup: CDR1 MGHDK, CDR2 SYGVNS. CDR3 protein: CASSEFNERTSGYNEQFF. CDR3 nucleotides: TGTGCCAGCAGTGAATTCAATGAGCGGACTAGCGGATACAATGAGCAGTTCTTC.

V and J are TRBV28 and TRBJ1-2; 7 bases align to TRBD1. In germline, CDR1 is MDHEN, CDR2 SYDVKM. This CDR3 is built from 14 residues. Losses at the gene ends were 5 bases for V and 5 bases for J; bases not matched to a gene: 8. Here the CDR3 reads CASSVRGLKYGYTF. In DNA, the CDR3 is TGTGCCAGCAGTGTAAGGGGGCTTAAATATGGCTACACCTTC.

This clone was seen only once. The CDR3 DNA reads as TGTGCCAGCAGTGGAAGAGCGGGGGGTATAGCCAAAAACATTCAGTACTTC. Translated, it gives CASSGRAGGIAKNIQYF. The V and J genes are TRBV6-1 and TRBJ2-4, with 9 bases matching TRBD2. Trimming cost V 4 bases and J 0 bases; bases outside gene matches: 7. Germline CDR1 is MNHNS and CDR2 is SASEGT. The CDR3 has 17 residues.

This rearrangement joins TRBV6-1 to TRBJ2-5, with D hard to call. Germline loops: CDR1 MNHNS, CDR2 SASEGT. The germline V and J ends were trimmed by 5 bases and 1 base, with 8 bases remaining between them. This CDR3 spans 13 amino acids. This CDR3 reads CASSSEAQETQYF. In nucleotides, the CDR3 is TGTGCCAGCAGTAGTGAGGCCCAAGAGACCCAGTACTTC.

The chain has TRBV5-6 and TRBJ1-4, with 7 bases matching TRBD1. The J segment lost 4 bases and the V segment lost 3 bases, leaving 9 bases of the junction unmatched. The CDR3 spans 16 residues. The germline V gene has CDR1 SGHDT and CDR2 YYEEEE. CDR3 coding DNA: TGTGCCAGCAGCTCGCTCAGAGGGACAGTTAATGAAAAACTGTTTTTT. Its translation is CASSSLRGTVNEKLFF.

This chain's CDR3 is CASSPLRGETNIQYF. CDR3 sequence (DNA): TGTGCCAGTAGTCCCCTAAGGGGTGAGACAAACATTCAGTACTTC. The chain combines TRBV19 with TRBJ2-4, with TRBD1 as a possible D gene (5 bases). Germline V CDR1 and CDR2: LNHDA, SQIVND (reference sequence). CDR3 length: 15 amino acids. V was shortened by 5 bases and J by 6 bases, with 17 bases between the two germline ends.

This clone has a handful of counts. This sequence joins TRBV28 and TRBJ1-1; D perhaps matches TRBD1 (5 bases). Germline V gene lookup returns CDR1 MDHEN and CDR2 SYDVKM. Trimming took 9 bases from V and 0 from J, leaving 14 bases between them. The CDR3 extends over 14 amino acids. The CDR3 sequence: CASCMGGLNTEAFF. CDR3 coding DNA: TGTGCCAGTTGTATGGGGGGATTGAACACTGAAGCTTTCTTT.

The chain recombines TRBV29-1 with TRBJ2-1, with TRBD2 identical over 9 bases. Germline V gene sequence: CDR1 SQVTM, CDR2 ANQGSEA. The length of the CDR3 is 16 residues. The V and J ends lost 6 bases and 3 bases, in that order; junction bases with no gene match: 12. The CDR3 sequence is CSVTMAGGRVYNEQFF. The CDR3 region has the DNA TGCAGCGTCACGATGGCGGGAGGGCGGGTCTACAATGAGCAGTTCTTC.

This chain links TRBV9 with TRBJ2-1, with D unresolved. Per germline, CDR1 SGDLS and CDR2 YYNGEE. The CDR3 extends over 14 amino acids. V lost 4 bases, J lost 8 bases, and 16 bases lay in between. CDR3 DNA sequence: TGTGCCAGCAGCCCTTTCCTTGGTCGCGATGAGCAGTTCTTC. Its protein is CASSPFLGRDEQFF.

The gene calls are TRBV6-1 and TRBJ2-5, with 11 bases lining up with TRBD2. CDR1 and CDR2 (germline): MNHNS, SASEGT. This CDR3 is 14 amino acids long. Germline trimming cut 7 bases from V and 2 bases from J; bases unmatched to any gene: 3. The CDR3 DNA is TGTGCCAGCAAGGGACTAGCGGTGCAAGAGACCCAGTACTTC. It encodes CASKGLAVQETQYF.

In DNA form, the CDR3 reads TGTGCCAGCAGCCGAAGGGACAAGCCAAGCGTCCCCTACGAGCAGTACTTC. Translating gives CASSRRDKPSVPYEQYF. The chain has TRBV5-4 and TRBJ2-7; the D gene is possibly TRBD1 (6 bases). The CDR3 length is 17 residues. Trimming took 4 bases from V and 2 from J, leaving 22 bases between them. The germline gives CDR1 SGHNT, CDR2 YYREEE (reference sequence). The complete variable domain, with remaining parts taken from reference TRBV5-4 and TRBJ2-7, reads ETGVTQSPTHLIKTRGQQVTLRCSSQSGHNTVSWYQQALGQGPQFIFQYYREEENGRGNFPPRFSGLQFPNYSSELNVNALELDDSALYLCASSRRDKPSVPYEQYFGPGTRLTVT.

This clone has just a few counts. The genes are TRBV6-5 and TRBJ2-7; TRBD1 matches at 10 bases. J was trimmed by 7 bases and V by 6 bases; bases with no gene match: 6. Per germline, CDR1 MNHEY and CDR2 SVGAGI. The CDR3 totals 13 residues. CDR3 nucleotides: TGTGCCAGCAGCAGACAGGGGGCAAGGGAGCAGTACTTC. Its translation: CASSRQGAREQYF.

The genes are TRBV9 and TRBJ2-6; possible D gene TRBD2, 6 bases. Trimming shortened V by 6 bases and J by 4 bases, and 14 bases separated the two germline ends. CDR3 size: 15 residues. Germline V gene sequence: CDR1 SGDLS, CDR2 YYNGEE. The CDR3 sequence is CASTLGGAGANVLTF. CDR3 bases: TGTGCCAGCACCCTGGGCGGGGCCGGGGCCAACGTCCTGACTTTC.

CDR3 sequence: CASSYAGTAFF. The CDR3 bases are TGTGCCAGCAGTTACGCGGGGACGGCTTTCTTT. The chain links TRBV6-5 to TRBJ1-1; D is possibly TRBD1 (5 bases). CDR3 length: 11 amino acids. CDR1 and CDR2 (germline): MNHEY, SVGAGI. The germline V and J ends were trimmed by 2 bases and 11 bases, with 9 bases remaining between them.

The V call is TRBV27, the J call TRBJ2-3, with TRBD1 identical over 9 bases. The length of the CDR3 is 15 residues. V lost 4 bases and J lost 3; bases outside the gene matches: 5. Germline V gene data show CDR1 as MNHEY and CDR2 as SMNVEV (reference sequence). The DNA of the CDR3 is TGTGCCAGCAGTTCTAGAGGACAGGGGACAGATACGCAGTATTTT. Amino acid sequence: CASSSRGQGTDTQYF.

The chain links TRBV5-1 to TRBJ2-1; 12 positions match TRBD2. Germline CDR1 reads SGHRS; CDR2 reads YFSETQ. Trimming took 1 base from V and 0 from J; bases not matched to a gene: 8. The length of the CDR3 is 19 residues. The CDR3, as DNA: TGCGCCAGCAGCTTGCTGACTAGCGGGAGTTCGGGCTCCTACAATGAGCAGTTCTTC. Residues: CASSLLTSGSSGSYNEQFF.

CDR3 residues: CASSLAEGQPNTGELFF. For the CDR3, the DNA is TGTGCCAGCAGCTTAGCGGAGGGACAGCCGAACACCGGGGAGCTGTTTTTT. This chain connects TRBV7-6 to TRBJ2-2, with a weak D call TRBD1 (7 bases). This CDR3 has 17 amino acids. Trimming took 0 bases from V and 0 from J, leaving 11 bases between them. Germline V lookup: CDR1 SGHVS, CDR2 FNYEAQ. The entire variable domain, with the rest obtained from reference TRBV7-6 and TRBJ2-2, is as follows: GAGVSQSPRYKVTKRGQDVALRCDPISGHVSLYWYRQALGQGPEFLTYFNYEAQQDKSGLPNDRFSAERPEGSISTLTIQRTEQRDSAMYRCASSLAEGQPNTGELFFGEGSRLTVL.

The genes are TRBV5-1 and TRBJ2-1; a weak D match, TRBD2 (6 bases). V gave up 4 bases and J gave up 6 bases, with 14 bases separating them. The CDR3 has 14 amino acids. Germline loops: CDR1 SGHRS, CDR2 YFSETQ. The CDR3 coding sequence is TGCGCCAGCAGCCCAGCTGGGGGGACCAATGAGCAGTTCTTC. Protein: CASSPAGGTNEQFF.

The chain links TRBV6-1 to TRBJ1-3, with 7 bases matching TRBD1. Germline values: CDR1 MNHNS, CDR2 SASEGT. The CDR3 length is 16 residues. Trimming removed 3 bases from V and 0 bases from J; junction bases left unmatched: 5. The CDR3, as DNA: TGTGCCAGCAGTGAGGGACAGAACTTCTCTGGAAACACCATATATTTT. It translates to CASSEGQNFSGNTIYF.

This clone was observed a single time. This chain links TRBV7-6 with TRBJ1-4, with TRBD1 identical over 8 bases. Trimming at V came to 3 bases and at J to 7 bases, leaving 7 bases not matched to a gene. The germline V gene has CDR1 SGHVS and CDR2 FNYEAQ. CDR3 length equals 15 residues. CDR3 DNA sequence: TGTGCCAGCAGCTTGGGGGCAGGGGGCTTTGAAAAACTGTTTTTT. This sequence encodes CASSLGAGGFEKLFF.

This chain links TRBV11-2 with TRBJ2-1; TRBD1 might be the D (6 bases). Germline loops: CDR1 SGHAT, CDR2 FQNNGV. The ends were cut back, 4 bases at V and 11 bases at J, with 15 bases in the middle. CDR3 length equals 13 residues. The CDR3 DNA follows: TGTGCCAGCAGCTCCCTGGACAGCCAAAAGCAGTTCTTC. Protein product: CASSSLDSQKQFF.